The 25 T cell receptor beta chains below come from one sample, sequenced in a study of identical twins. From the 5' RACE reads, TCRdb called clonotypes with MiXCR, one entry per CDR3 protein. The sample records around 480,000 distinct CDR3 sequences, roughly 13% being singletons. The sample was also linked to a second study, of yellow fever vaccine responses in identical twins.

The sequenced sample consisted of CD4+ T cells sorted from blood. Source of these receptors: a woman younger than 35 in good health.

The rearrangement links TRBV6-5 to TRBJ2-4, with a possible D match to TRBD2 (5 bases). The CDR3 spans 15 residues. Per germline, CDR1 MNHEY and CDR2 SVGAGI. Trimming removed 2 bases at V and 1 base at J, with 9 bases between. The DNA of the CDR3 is TGTGCCAGCAGTTACAGCGGTCGGGCCAAAAACATTCAGTACTTC. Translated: CASSYSGRAKNIQYF.

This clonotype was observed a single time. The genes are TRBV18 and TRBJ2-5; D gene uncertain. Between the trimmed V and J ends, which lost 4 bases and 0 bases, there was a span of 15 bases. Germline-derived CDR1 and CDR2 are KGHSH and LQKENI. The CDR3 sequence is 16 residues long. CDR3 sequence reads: CASSRRTFQYQETQYF. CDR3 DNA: TGTGCCAGCTCACGACGCACTTTCCAGTACCAAGAGACCCAGTACTTC.

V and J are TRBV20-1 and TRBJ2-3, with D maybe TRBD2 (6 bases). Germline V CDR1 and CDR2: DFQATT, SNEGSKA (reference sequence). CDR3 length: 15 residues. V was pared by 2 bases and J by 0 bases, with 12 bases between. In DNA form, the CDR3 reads TGCAGTGCTAGACGGCGGGAAACTAGCACAGATACGCAGTATTTT. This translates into CSARRRETSTDTQYF.

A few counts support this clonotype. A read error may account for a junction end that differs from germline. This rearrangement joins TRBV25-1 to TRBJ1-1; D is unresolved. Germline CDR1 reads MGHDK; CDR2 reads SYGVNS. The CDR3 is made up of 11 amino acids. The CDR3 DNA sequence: TGTGCCTCCTCCCGGAACGCTGAAGCTTTCTTT. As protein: CASSRNAEAFF.

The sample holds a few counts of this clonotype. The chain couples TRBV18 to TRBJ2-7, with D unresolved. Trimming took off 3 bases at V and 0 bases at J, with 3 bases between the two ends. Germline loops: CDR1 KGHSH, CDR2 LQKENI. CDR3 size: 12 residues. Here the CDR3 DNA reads TGTGCCAGCTCACCTGTCTCCTACGAGCAGTACTTC. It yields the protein CASSPVSYEQYF.

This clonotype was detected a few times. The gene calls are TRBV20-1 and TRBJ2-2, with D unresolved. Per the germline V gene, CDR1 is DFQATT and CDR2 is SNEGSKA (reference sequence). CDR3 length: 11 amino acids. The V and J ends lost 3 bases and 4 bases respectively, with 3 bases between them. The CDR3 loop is CSARRTGELFF. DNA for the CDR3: TGCAGTGCTAGGCGCACCGGGGAGCTGTTTTTT.

CDR3 sequence (DNA): TGTGCCATCAGTGAGTCGCTAGCGGGATCTAAAGAGCAGTACTTC. Translating gives CAISESLAGSKEQYF. This chain links TRBV10-3 with TRBJ2-7; the match to TRBD2 covers 9 bases. V lost 0 bases, J lost 7 bases, and 7 bases stayed unmatched. CDR1 and CDR2 from the germline V gene are ENHRY and SYGVKD. The CDR3 length is 15 residues.

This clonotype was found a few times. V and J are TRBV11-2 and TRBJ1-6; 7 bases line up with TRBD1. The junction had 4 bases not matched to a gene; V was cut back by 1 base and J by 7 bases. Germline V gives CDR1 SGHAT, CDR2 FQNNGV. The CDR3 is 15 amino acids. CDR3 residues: CASSLGRQGNSPLHF. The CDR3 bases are TGTGCCAGCAGCTTAGGAAGACAGGGAAATTCACCCCTCCACTTT.

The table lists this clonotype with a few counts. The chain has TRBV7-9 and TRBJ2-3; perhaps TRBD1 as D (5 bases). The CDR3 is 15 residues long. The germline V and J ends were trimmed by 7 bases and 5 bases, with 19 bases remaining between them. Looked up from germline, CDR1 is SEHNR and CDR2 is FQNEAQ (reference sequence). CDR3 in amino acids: CASNPDSRGIDTQYF. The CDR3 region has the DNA TGTGCCAGCAACCCAGACAGTAGGGGAATAGATACGCAGTATTTT.

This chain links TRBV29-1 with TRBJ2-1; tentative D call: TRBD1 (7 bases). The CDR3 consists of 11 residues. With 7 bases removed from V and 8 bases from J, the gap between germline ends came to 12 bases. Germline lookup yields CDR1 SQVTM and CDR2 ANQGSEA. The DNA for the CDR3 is TGCAGCGCTACAGGGGAGGATGAGCAGTTCTTC. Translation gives CSATGEDEQFF.

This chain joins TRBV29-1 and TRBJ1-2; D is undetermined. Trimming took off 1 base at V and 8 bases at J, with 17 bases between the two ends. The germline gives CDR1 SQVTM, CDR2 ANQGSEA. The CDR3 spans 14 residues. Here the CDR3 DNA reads TGCAGCGTTGAAGTGCTGGTGAAGAGGATGGGCTACACCTTC. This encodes CSVEVLVKRMGYTF.

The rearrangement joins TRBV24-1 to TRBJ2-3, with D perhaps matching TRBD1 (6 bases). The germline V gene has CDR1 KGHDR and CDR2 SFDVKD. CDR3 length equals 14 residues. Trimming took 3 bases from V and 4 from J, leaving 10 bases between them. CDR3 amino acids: CATSDPKGADTQYF. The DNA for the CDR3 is TGTGCCACCAGTGATCCTAAGGGGGCAGATACGCAGTATTTT.

CDR3: CASSLLRQPYNEQFF. The CDR3 bases are TGTGCCAGCAGCTTACTTCGACAGCCCTACAATGAGCAGTTCTTC. V usage is TRBV11-2 and J usage is TRBJ2-1; tentatively, D is TRBD1 (5 bases). The CDR3 is 15 residues long. Germline CDR1 SGHAT, CDR2 FQNNGV. Between the trimmed V and J ends, which lost 2 bases and 2 bases, there was a span of 10 bases.

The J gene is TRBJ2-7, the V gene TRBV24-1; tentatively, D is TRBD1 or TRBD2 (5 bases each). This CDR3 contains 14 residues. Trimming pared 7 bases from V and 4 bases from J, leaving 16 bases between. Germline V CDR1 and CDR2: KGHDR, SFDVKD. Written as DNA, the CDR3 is TGTGCCACCAGAGGACATCCTTGGGGGTACGAGCAGTACTTC. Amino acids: CATRGHPWGYEQYF.

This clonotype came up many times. The CDR3: CASSFGLAAMSYNEQFF. CDR3 in DNA: TGCGCCAGCAGTTTTGGACTAGCCGCAATGTCCTACAATGAGCAGTTCTTC. J is TRBJ2-1 and V is TRBV5-1, with TRBD2 matching over 8 bases. Trimming removed 5 bases from V and 1 base from J; junction bases left unmatched: 11. The V gene's germline CDR1 is SGHRS and CDR2 YFSETQ. The CDR3 extends over 17 amino acids. The variable domain in full, with the rest retrieved from reference TRBV5-1 and TRBJ2-1, is KAGVTQTPRYLIKTRGQQVTLSCSPISGHRSVSWYQQTPGQGLQFLFEYFSETQRNKGNFPGRFSGRQFSNSRSEMNVSTLELGDSALYLCASSFGLAAMSYNEQFFGPGTRLTVL.

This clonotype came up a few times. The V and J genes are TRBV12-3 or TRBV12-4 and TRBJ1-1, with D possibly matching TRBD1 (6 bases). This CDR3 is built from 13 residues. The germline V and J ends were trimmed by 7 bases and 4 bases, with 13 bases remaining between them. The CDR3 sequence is CASTPGGATEAFF. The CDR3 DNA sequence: TGTGCCAGCACCCCGGGGGGCGCCACTGAAGCTTTCTTT.

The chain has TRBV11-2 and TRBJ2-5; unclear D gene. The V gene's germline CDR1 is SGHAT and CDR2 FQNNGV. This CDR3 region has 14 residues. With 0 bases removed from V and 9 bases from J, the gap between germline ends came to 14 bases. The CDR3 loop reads CASSLDLAEWAQYF. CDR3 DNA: TGTGCCAGCAGCTTAGATTTGGCGGAATGGGCCCAGTACTTC.

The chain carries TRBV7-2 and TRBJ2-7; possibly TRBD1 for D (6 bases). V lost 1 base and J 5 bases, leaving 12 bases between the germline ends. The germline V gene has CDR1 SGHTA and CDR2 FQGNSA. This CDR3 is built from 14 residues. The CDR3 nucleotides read TGTGCCAGCAGCTTAGTGAGCAGGGGCGACGAGCAGTACTTC. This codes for CASSLVSRGDEQYF.

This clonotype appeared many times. CDR3 nucleotides: TGTGCCAGCAGCAAAATGGAGGGCAGGCCCCTTGGCGAGCAGTACTTC. Translated, it gives CASSKMEGRPLGEQYF. This rearrangement joins TRBV12-3 or TRBV12-4 to TRBJ2-7, with a tentative D call TRBD2 (6 bases). The CDR3 extends over 16 amino acids. Trimming removed 6 bases from V and 6 bases from J, with 24 bases in between.

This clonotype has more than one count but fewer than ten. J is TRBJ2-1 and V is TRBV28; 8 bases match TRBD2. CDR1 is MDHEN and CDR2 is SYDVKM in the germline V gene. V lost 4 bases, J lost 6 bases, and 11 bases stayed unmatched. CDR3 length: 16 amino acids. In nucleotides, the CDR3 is TGTGCCAGCAGTTCTAGCGGTCGGGGGGGACGCAATGAGCAGTTCTTC. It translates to CASSSSGRGGRNEQFF.

Here the CDR3 reads CASSGGQGRYNEQFF. CDR3 nucleotides: TGTGCCAGCAGCGGGGGACAGGGGCGATACAATGAGCAGTTCTTC. The V gene is TRBV28, the J gene TRBJ2-1; 10 nucleotides align to TRBD1. Looked up from germline, CDR1 is MDHEN and CDR2 is SYDVKM. This CDR3 is built from 15 residues. J gave up 4 bases and V 6 bases, and 6 bases lay outside the gene matches.

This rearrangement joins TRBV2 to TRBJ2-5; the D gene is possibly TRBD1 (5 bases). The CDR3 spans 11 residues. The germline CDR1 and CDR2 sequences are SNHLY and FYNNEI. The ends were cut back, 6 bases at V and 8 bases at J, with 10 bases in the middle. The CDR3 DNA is TGTGCCAGCAGCGTGACAGAAACCCAGTACTTC. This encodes CASSVTETQYF.

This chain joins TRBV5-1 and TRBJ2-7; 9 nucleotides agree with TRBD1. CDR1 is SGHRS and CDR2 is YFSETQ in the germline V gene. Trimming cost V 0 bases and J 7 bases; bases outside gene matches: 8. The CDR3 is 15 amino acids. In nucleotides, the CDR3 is TGCGCCAGCAGCTTGGCGGGACAGGGATCGGATGAGCAGTACTTC. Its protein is CASSLAGQGSDEQYF.

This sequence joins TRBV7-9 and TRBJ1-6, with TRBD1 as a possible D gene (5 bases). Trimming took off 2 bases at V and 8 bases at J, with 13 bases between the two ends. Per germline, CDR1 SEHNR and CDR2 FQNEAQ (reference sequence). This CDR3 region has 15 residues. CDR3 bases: TGTGCCAGCAGCTTATACCGGGGGATCGATTCACCCCTCCACTTT. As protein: CASSLYRGIDSPLHF.

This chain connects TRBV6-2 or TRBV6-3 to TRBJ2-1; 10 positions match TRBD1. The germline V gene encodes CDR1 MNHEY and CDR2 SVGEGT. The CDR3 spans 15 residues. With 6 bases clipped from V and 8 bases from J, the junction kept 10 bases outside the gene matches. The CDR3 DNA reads TGTGCCAGCAGAGACTCGACAGGGGGCTTTGATGAGCAGTTCTTC. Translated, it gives CASRDSTGGFDEQFF.